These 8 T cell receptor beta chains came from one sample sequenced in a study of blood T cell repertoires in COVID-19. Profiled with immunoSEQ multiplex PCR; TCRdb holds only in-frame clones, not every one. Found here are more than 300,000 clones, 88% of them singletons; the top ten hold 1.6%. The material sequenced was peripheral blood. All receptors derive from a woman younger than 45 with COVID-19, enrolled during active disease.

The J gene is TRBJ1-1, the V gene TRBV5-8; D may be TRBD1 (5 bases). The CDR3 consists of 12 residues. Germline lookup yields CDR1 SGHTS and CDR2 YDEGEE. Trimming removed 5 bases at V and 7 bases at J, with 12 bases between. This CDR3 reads CASSPGGNEAFF. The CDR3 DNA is TGTGCCAGCAGTCCTGGGGGGAATGAAGCTTTCTTT.

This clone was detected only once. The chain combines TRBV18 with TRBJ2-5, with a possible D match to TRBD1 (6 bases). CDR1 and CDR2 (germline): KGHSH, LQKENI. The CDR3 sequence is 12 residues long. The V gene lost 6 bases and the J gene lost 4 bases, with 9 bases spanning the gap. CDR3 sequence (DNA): TGTGCCAGCTCGCCAGGGGCAGAGACCCAGTACTTC. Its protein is CASSPGAETQYF.

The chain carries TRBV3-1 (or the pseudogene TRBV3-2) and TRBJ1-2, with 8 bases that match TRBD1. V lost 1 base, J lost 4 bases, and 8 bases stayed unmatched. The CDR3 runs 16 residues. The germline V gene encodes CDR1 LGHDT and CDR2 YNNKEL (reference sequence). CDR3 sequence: CASSQVHRGDLYGYTF. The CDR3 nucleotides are TGTGCCAGCAGCCAAGTCCACAGGGGGGATCTCTATGGCTACACCTTC.

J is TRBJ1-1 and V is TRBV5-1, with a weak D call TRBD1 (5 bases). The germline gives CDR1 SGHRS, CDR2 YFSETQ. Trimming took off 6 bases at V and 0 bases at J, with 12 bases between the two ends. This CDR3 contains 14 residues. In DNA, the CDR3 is TGCGCCAGCAACCAGGGCAGAATGAACACTGAAGCTTTCTTT. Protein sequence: CASNQGRMNTEAFF.

The CDR3 loop is CASSLGTAPAFRELFF. The CDR3 nucleotides read TGTGCCAGCAGTTTAGGGACAGCGCCGGCCTTCCGGGAGCTGTTTTTT. The V call is TRBV27, the J call TRBJ2-2, with 7 nucleotides matching TRBD1. V shed 2 bases and J 9 bases; nucleotides not matched to a gene: 12. The CDR3 has 16 amino acids. Germline V gene lookup returns CDR1 MNHEY and CDR2 SMNVEV (reference sequence).

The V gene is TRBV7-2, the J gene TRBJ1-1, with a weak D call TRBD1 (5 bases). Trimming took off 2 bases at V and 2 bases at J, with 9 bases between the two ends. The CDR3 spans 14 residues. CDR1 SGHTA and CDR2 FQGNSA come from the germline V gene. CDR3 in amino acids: CASSLLRENTEAFF. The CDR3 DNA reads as TGTGCCAGCAGCTTACTCAGGGAAAACACTGAAGCTTTCTTT.

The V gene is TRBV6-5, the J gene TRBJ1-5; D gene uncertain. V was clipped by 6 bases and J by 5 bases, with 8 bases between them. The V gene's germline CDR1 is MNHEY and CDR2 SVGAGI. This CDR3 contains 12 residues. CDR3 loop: CASSLTYQPQHF. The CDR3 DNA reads TGTGCCAGCAGCCTAACTTATCAGCCCCAGCATTTT.

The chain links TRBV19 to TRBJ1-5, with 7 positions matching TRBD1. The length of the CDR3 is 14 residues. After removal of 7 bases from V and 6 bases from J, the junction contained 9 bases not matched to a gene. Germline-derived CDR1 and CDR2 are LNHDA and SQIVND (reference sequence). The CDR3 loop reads CASKMGQTLQPQHF. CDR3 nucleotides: TGTGCCAGTAAGATGGGACAGACACTTCAGCCCCAGCATTTT.